A selection of T cell receptor beta chains follows, all from one sample in a study of T cell changes during pregnancy in multiple sclerosis. TCRdb's copy holds only in-frame clones and misses some; the assay was immunoSEQ multiplex PCR. In the table there are about 75,000 clones, over 85% of which are singletons. The sample was CD4+ T cells from peripheral blood mononuclear cells, taken after pregnancy. These receptors all stem from a female donor with multiple sclerosis, enrolled in a pregnancy study. Each CDR3 is given with its conserved first and last residue.

J | V | CDR3
TRBJ1-1 | TRBV5-4 | CASSLDRQTNTEAFF
TRBJ2-1 | TRBV6-5 | CASSYSSGTSYNEQFF
TRBJ2-1 | TRBV19 | CASSTRLGDSSYNEQFF
TRBJ1-2 | TRBV2 | CASRGGTGGLGYTF
TRBJ2-1 | TRBV28 | CASSLSSSYNEQFF
TRBJ1-2 | TRBV5-6 | CASRGGTGAYGYTF
TRBJ2-7 | TRBV7-2 | CASSPTAGGYEQYF
TRBJ2-5 | TRBV7-2 | CASSLEGRETQYF
TRBJ2-3 | TRBV12-5 | CASALGLAGRADTQYF
TRBJ2-7 | TRBV7-9 | CASSLYAGTYEQYF
TRBJ2-3 | TRBV18 | CASSPLATDTQYF
TRBJ2-7 | TRBV5-4 | CASSQGLTTEQYF
TRBJ1-5 | TRBV28 | CASSATSGGSYQPQHF
TRBJ1-3 | TRBV4-2 | CASSRQLSSGNTIYF
TRBJ2-3 | TRBV4-2 | CASSQAGGPTDTQYF
TRBJ2-6 | TRBV5-1 | CASSPGHSGANVLTF
TRBJ2-3 | TRBV28 | CASSLSARVVTQYF
TRBJ1-1 | TRBV4-1 | CASSPPTGTPEAFF
TRBJ2-7 | TRBV7-9 | CASSASSYEQYF
TRBJ1-5 | TRBV28 | CASSPPRVDSNQPQHF
TRBJ1-5 | TRBV19 | CASSISGSSNQPQHF
TRBJ2-1 | TRBV6-5 | CASSYYRGANEQFF
TRBJ1-2 | TRBV29-1 | CSVGGKPRTENGYTF
TRBJ2-1 | TRBV10-3 | CATSRENEQFF
TRBJ2-2 | TRBV27 | CASTSRSNTGELFF
TRBJ2-5 | TRBV4-3 | CASSLFRGRVGQETQYF
TRBJ1-2 | TRBV7-9 | CASSLRQGDGYTF
TRBJ2-7 | TRBV14 | CASSRRTSGISYEQYF
TRBJ2-3 | TRBV29-1 | CSVGRRGQPSTDTQYF
TRBJ2-7 | TRBV5-1 | CASSLAGGLRGEQYF
TRBJ2-6 | TRBV18 | CASSPGGAGANVLTF
TRBJ2-7 | TRBV6-1 | CAAAPGGRPYEQYF
TRBJ1-2 | TRBV7-3 | CASSLTGAGGYTF